This T cell receptor beta chain came from a study of preoperative IRX-2 immunotherapy in early breast cancer. Treatment denoted: preoperative locoregional IRX-2 cytokine immunotherapy. Preoperative locoregional IRX-2 cytokine immunotherapy was tested in the phase Ib source study. Turning to this clone: A much larger clone lies one base from this, so it may be a read error.

The CDR3 consists of 13 residues. V lost 9 bases, J lost 1 base, and 12 bases lay in between. Using immunoSEQ multiplex PCR, the repertoire was profiled, and TCRdb retains in-frame clones only, with some absent. The sample lists thousands of clones, about 60% occurring once. Sequencing used tumor tissue, obtained before IRX-2 immunotherapy. This receptor was obtained from a human donor with breast cancer. The chain employs TRBV6-7 and TRBJ1-1; D remains ambiguous. TRBV6-7 carries the ORF label, with uncertain function. The chain's CDR3 is CASRLTENTEAFF. CDR3 DNA: TGTGCCAGTAGACTCACAGAGAACACTGAAGCTTTCTTT.